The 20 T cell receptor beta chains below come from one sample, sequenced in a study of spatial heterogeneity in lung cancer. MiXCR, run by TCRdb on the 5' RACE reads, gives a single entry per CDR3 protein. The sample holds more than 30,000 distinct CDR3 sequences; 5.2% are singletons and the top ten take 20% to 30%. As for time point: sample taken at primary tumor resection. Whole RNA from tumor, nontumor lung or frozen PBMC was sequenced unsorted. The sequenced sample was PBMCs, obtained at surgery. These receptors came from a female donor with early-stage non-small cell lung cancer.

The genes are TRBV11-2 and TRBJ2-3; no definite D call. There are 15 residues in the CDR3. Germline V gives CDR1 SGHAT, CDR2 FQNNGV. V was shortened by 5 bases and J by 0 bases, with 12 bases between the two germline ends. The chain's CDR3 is CASSPTLLSTDTQYF. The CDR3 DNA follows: TGTGCCAGCAGCCCCACACTTCTAAGCACAGATACGCAGTATTTT. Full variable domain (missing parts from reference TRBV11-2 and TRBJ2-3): EAGVAQSPRYKIIEKRQSVAFWCNPISGHATLYWYQQILGQGPKLLIQFQNNGVVDDSQLPKDRFSAERLKGVDSTLKIQPAKLEDSAVYLCASSPTLLSTDTQYFGPGTRLTVL.

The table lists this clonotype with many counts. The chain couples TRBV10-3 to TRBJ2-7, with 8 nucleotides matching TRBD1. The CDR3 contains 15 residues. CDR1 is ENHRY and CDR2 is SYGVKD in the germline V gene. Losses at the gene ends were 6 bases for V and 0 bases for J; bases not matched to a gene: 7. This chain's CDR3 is CAISSGGWGSYEQYF. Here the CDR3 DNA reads TGTGCCATCAGCTCAGGGGGCTGGGGCTCCTACGAGCAGTACTTC.

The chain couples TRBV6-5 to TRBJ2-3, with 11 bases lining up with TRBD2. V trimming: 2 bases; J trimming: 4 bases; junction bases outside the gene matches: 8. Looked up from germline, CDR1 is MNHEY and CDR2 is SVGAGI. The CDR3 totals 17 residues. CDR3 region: CASSYGGSGGAADTQYF. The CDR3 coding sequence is TGTGCCAGCAGTTACGGCGGTAGCGGGGGGGCGGCAGATACGCAGTATTTT.

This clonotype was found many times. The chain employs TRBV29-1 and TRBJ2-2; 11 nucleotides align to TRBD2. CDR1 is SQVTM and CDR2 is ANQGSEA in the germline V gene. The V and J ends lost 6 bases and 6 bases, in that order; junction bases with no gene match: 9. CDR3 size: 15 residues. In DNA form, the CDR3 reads TGCAGCGTCCGGCGAATAGCGGGGGGGGCCGGGGAGCTGTTTTTT. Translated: CSVRRIAGGAGELFF.

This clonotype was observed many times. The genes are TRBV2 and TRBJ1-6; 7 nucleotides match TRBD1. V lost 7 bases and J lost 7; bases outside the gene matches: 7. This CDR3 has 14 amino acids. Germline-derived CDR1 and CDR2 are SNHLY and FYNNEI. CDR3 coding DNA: TGTGCCAGCAATCGGGACAGCCTCAATTCACCCCTCCACTTT. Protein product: CASNRDSLNSPLHF. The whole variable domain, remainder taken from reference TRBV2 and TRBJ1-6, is EPEVTQTPSHQVTQMGQEVILRCVPISNHLYFYWYRQILGQKVEFLVSFYNNEISEKSEIFDDQFSVERPDGSNFTLKIRSTKLEDSAMYFCASNRDSLNSPLHFGNGTRLTVT.

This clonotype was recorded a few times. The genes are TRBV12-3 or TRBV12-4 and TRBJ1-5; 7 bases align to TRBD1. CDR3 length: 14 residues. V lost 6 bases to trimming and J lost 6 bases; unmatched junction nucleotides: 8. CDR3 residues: CASRSTGTSQPQHF. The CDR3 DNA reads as TGTGCCAGCAGATCGACAGGGACAAGTCAGCCCCAGCATTTT.

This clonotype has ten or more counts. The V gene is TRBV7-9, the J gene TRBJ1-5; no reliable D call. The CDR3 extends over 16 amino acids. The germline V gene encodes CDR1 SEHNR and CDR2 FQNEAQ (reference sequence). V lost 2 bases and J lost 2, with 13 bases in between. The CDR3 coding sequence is TGTGCCAGCAGCTTAATGGGAGAGAGGGGCAATCAGCCCCAGCATTTT. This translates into CASSLMGERGNQPQHF.

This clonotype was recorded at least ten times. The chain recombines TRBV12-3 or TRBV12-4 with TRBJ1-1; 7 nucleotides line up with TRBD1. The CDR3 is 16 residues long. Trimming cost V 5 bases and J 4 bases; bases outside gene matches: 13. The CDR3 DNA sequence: TGTGCCAGCAGTCGGACAGGCCTAGTCCCTTTCACTGAAGCTTTCTTT. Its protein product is CASSRTGLVPFTEAFF.

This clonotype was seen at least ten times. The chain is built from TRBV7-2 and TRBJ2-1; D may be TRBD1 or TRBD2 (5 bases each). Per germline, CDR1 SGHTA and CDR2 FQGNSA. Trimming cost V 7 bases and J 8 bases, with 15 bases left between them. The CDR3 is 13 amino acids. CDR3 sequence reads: CASTPNRGDEQFF. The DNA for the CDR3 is TGTGCCAGCACCCCGAATAGGGGAGATGAGCAGTTCTTC.

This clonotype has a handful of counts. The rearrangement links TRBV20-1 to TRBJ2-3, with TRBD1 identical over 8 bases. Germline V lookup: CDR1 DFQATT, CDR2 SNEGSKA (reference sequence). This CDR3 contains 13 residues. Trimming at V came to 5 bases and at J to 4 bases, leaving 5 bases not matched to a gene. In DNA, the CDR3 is TGCAGTGCTGGCGGCAGGGGGCCAGATACGCAGTATTTT. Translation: CSAGGRGPDTQYF.

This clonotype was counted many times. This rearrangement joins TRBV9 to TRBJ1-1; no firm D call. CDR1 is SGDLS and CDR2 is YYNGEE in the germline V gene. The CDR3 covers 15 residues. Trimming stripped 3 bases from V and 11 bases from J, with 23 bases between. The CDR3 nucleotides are TGTGCCAGCAGCGGGGGAGGAGACGAAGGGTTTAGGGCTTTCTTT. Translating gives CASSGGGDEGFRAFF.

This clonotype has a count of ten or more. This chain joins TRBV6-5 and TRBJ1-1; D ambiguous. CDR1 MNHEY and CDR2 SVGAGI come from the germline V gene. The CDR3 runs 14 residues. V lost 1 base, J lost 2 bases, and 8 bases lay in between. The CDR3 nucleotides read TGTGCCAGCAGTTACTTTAGAGGAAACACTGAAGCTTTCTTT. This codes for CASSYFRGNTEAFF.

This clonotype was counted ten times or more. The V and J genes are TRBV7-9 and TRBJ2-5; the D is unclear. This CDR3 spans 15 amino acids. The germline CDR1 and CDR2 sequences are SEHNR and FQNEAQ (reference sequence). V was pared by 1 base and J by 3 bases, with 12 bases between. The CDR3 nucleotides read TGTGCCAGCAGCTTAGGACCACTCTTAGAAGAGACCCAGTACTTC. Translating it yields CASSLGPLLEETQYF.

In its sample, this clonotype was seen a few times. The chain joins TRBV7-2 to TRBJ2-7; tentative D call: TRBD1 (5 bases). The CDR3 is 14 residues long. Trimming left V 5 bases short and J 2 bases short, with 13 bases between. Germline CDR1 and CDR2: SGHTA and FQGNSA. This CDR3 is CASSPRQITYEQYF. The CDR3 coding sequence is TGTGCCAGCAGCCCGCGACAGATCACCTACGAGCAGTACTTC.

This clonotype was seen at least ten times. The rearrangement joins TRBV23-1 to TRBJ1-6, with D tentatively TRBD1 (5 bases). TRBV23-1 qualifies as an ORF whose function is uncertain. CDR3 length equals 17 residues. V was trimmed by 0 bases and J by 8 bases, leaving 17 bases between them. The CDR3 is CASSQSPPRRDDSPLHF. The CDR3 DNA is TGCGCCAGCAGTCAATCGCCCCCGCGCAGGGATGATTCACCCCTCCACTTT.

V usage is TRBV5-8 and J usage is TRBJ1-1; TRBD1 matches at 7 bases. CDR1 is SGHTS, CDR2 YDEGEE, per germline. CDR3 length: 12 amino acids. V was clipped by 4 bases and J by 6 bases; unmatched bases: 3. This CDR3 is CASSSRGAEAFF. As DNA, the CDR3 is TGTGCCAGCAGCAGCAGGGGGGCTGAAGCTTTCTTT.

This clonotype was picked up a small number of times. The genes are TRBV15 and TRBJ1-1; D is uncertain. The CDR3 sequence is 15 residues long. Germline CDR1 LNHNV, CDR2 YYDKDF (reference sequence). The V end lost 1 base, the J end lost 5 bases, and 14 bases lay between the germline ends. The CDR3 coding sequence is TGTGCCACCAGCAGAGGCGCGGAGGAGAATACTGAAGCTTTCTTT. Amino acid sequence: CATSRGAEENTEAFF.

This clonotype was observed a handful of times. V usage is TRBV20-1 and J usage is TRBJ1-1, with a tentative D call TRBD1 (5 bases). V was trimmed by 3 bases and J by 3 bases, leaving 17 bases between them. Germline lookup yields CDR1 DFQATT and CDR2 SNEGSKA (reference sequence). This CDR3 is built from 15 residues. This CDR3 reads CSASPQAWGDTEAFF. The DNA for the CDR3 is TGCAGTGCTAGTCCACAGGCTTGGGGGGACACTGAAGCTTTCTTT.

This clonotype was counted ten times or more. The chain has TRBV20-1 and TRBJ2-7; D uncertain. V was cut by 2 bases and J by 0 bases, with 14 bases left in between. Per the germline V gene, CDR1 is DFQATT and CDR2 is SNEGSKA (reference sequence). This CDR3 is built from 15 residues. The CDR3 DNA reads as TGCAGTGCTAGACGCGAGGCAAGAATCTCCTACGAGCAGTACTTC. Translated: CSARREARISYEQYF.

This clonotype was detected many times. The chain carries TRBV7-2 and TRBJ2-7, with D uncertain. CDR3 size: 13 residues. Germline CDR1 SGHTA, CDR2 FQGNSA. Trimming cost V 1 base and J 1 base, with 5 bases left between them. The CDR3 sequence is CASSLVQSYEQYF. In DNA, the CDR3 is TGTGCCAGCAGCTTAGTACAATCCTACGAGCAGTACTTC.